This TCR beta chain comes out of a study of blood T cell repertoires in COVID-19. About the study: The United States, Italy and Spain supplied acute and convalescent COVID-19 samples.

The CDR3 length is 15 residues. V shed 5 bases and J 2 bases; nucleotides not matched to a gene: 4. Germline V gives CDR1 SEHNR, CDR2 FQNEAQ (reference sequence). Original handling: For nucleated cells, counts were estimated from reference gene primer amplification. Sequencing was performed with immunoSEQ multiplex PCR; in TCRdb, only in-frame clones are kept and a portion is missing. The V and J calls and the clone size are those of that table, but D and trimming were determined from the DNA. The repertoire has under 50,000 clones, roughly 83% of them found once; the top ten carry roughly three fifths.

This chain links TRBV7-9 with TRBJ2-5, with 11 bases aligning to TRBD2. The sequencing sample was made of peripheral blood. This sequence originates from a man between 65 and 80 years old with acute or convalescent COVID-19. The CDR3 protein is CASSPTSGEQETQYF. As DNA, the CDR3 is TGTGCCAGCAGCCCGACTAGCGGGGAACAAGAGACCCAGTACTTC.